This T cell receptor (beta chain) is from a study of cytomegalovirus exposure and HLA in healthy donors. Use of 60 Vbeta and 13 Jbeta primers characterized the PCR. Profiling relied on immunoSEQ multiplex PCR, and the TCRdb table lists in-frame clones only, not all of them. Of fewer than 150,000 clones listed, 60% to 85% were seen once; the top ten hold less than 3%. Whole-study results and caveats: V- and J-gene trimming of TCR beta was linked (in a later analysis) to a missense DCLRE1C variant.

Concerning this clone: What it binds is not known.

Germline lookup yields CDR1 MNHEY and CDR2 SVGAGI. Trimming removed 5 bases from V and 1 base from J, with 7 bases in between. The CDR3 is 13 residues long. The sequence derives from a woman aged 40-49 years in good health and CMV-seropositive. The rearrangement uses TRBV6-5 and TRBJ2-3; perhaps TRBD1 as D (6 bases). The sample was PBMCs. The CDR3 region has the DNA TGTGCCAGCAGTGAGGGGGGCACAGATACGCAGTATTTT. Its translation is CASSEGGTDTQYF.